The present TCR beta chain was sequenced within a study of naive and memory T cell subsets. CDR3 length: 14 residues. The germline V gene encodes CDR1 SSHAT and CDR2 FNYEAQ (reference sequence). Cells stained for CD3, CD4, CD8, CD45RA and CD27 were sorted into four subsets. Both TRBC1 and TRBC2 were covered by a beta constant-region primer of two equimolar oligonucleotides. An oligonucleotide with the SP2 primer and a 12-nucleotide UMI was ligated to the cDNA 3' end. TCRdb fed the UMI-ligation and nested PCR reads into MiXCR, producing one record per CDR3 protein. In the table there are 70,000 to 95,000 distinct CDR3 sequences, around 6.5% of which are singletons. This clonotype has only a few counts. The junction does not match germline at one end; this may be a read error.

The sample was central memory CD4+ T cells from blood. V gene TRBV7-7 combines with J gene TRBJ2-5; D is unclear. This sequence was found in a human donor in good health. This CDR3 is CASSLVGRQETQYF. The CDR3 DNA is TGTGCTAGCAGCTTAGTTGGCAGACAAGAGACCCAGTACTTC.